The clone carrying this T cell receptor (beta chain) was recorded only once. CDR3 length equals 15 residues. The germline gives CDR1 SGHDN, CDR2 FVKESK. The V end was cut by 4 bases, the J end by 7 bases, with 14 bases between. TCRdb's copy holds only in-frame clones and misses some; the assay was immunoSEQ multiplex PCR. The sample holds under 400,000 clones, 80% to 90% seen once. This sample is drawn from a study of blood T cell repertoires in COVID-19. In terms of age and location, participants ranged from roughly 18 to 95 years and lived in roughly 22 US areas. The chain combines TRBV14 with TRBJ1-6; D gene unclear. This receptor was taken from a woman aged 40 to 50 with acute COVID-19. Sequences were obtained from PBMCs or T cells enriched from blood (not recorded which). The CDR3: CASSPRAFSNSPLHF. The CDR3 DNA is TGTGCCAGCAGCCCGCGGGCTTTTTCGAATTCACCCCTCCACTTT.